Following are 29 T cell receptor beta chains from one sample sequenced in a study of naive CD8 T cells in extremely preterm neonates (TCRdb year 2017). What the study reported, not specific to this receptor: Preterm CDR3s were shorter, with fewer N additions and less junctional trimming, and were closer to germline than those of older groups.

Preterm samples were obtained from a handful of extremely preterm deliveries at about 22-28 weeks of gestation. These receptors' targets are unknown. The protocol used for the library was the immunoSEQ multiplex PCR assay. TCRdb re-hosts the immuneACCESS table, in-frame sequences only. Its copies lack some clones; in the studies checked, an unresolved V gene accounts for under half of them, and the cause for the rest is not known. This sample is represented by 20,000 or so clones; 88% of them were singletons. Approximately 0.95% of the sample is held by the ten biggest clonotypes. The sequencing input was naive CD8+ T cells from cord blood. The receptors were sampled from a boy who was born preterm.

In DNA form, the CDR3 reads TGTGCCAGCAGCACGGGACAAAACTATGGCTACACCTTC. Amino acid sequence: CASSTGQNYGYTF. The rearrangement joins TRBV7-9 to TRBJ1-2; D is perhaps TRBD1 (6 bases). CDR3 length: 13 amino acids. Trimming cost V 5 bases and J 2 bases, with 9 bases left between them. Per the germline V gene, CDR1 is SEHNR and CDR2 is FQNEAQ (reference sequence). The complete variable domain, with remaining parts taken from reference TRBV7-9 and TRBJ1-2, reads DTGVSQNPRHKITKRGQNVTFRCDPISEHNRLYWYRQTLGQGPEFLTYFQNEAQLEKSRLLSDRFSAERPKGSFSTLEIQRTEQGDSAMYLCASSTGQNYGYTFGSGTRLTVV.

The chain employs TRBV2 and TRBJ2-7; possibly TRBD2 for D (6 bases). The CDR3 spans 13 residues. Germline V gene sequence: CDR1 SNHLY, CDR2 FYNNEI. Between the trimmed V and J ends, which lost 1 base and 3 bases, there was a span of 7 bases. The DNA of the CDR3 is TGTGCCAGCAGTGAAGGGGACTTCTACGAGCAGTACTTC. Amino acids: CASSEGDFYEQYF.

This clone was observed a few times. The chain recombines TRBV12-5 with TRBJ2-7, with D uncertain. V gave up 1 base and J gave up 2 bases, with 3 bases separating them. The CDR3 covers 12 residues. Germline CDR1 LGHNT, CDR2 FRNRAP. CDR3 nucleotide sequence: TGTGCTAGTGGTTTGGGGACCTACGAGCAGTACTTC. Protein: CASGLGTYEQYF. Full variable domain (remainder filled in from reference TRBV12-5 and TRBJ2-7): DARVTQTPRHKVTEMGQEVTMRCQPILGHNTVFWYRQTMMQGLELLAYFRNRAPLDDSGMPKDRFSAEMPDATLATLKIQPSEPRDSAVYFCASGLGTYEQYFGPGTRLTVT.

The V and J genes are TRBV6-5 and TRBJ2-3, with 10 bases that match TRBD2. Losses at the gene ends were 6 bases for V and 4 bases for J; bases not matched to a gene: 1. Germline V gene data show CDR1 as MNHEY and CDR2 as SVGAGI. The CDR3 runs 13 residues. DNA of the CDR3: TGTGCCAGCAGCAGCGGGGGGGCAGATACGCAGTATTTT. Its translation: CASSSGGADTQYF.

This chain joins TRBV11-2 and TRBJ2-5; 10 bases agree with TRBD2. CDR1 and CDR2 from the germline V gene are SGHAT and FQNNGV. J lost 4 bases, V lost 4 bases, and 3 bases had no gene match. The CDR3 contains 14 residues. Here the CDR3 DNA reads TGTGCCAGCAGCTATAGCGGGGGGCGAGAGACCCAGTACTTC. This codes for CASSYSGGRETQYF.

This clone was picked up one time. The J gene is TRBJ1-1, the V gene TRBV4-3, with D maybe TRBD1 (6 bases). This CDR3 has 13 residues. V lost 4 bases and J 1 base, leaving 7 bases between the germline ends. The germline V gene encodes CDR1 LGHNA and CDR2 YSLEER. This CDR3 is CASSLTGNTEAFF. The CDR3 nucleotides read TGCGCCAGCAGCCTGACAGGGAACACTGAAGCTTTCTTT.

The V and J genes are TRBV4-1 and TRBJ2-7, with D possibly TRBD1 on 6 matching bases. The CDR3 totals 12 residues. Germline V gene lookup returns CDR1 MGHRA and CDR2 YSYEKL. V gave up 2 bases and J gave up 4 bases, with 6 bases separating them. This chain's CDR3 is CASSQTGYEQYF. Written as DNA, the CDR3 is TGCGCCAGCAGCCAAACAGGGTACGAGCAGTACTTC.

This chain connects TRBV19 to TRBJ2-7, with 9 bases that match TRBD1. This CDR3 contains 13 residues. With V trimmed by 4 bases and J by 2 bases, 0 bases remained unmatched. CDR1 and CDR2 from the germline V gene are LNHDA and SQIVND (reference sequence). CDR3 protein: CASSRQGAYEQYF. CDR3 in DNA: TGTGCCAGTAGTAGACAGGGGGCCTACGAGCAGTACTTC.

The rearrangement uses TRBV27 and TRBJ2-7, with D perhaps TRBD1 (5 bases). The CDR3 runs to 14 residues. From germline, CDR1 is MNHEY and CDR2 SMNVEV (reference sequence). V was cut by 3 bases and J by 3 bases, with 12 bases left in between. In DNA form, the CDR3 reads TGTGCCAGCAGTTTCTGGACAAACGGCTACGAGCAGTACTTC. Residues: CASSFWTNGYEQYF.

This sequence joins TRBV7-9 and TRBJ1-1, with D perhaps TRBD1 (6 bases). The ends were cut back, 8 bases at V and 1 base at J, with 8 bases in the middle. From germline, CDR1 is SEHNR and CDR2 FQNEAQ (reference sequence). The length of the CDR3 is 12 residues. CDR3 sequence reads: CASGRGNTEAFF. The CDR3 nucleotides are TGTGCCAGCGGCAGGGGGAACACTGAAGCTTTCTTT.

With regard to this clone: Other DNA sequences of this sample code for an identical CDR3. V usage is TRBV6-5 and J usage is TRBJ1-2; TRBD1 is a possible D gene (5 bases). The CDR3 is 13 residues long. V lost 2 bases to trimming and J lost 2 bases, with 6 bases between them. Per germline, CDR1 MNHEY and CDR2 SVGAGI. Here the CDR3 reads CASSYRTNYGYTF. The CDR3 nucleotides are TGTGCCAGCAGTTACCGGACAAACTATGGCTACACCTTC.

J is TRBJ2-7 and V is TRBV27; 7 nucleotides agree with TRBD2. The CDR3 totals 15 residues. The trim removed 2 bases at V and 0 bases at J, leaving 4 bases unmatched. Germline CDR1 MNHEY, CDR2 SMNVEV (reference sequence). In nucleotides, the CDR3 is TGTGCCAGCAGTTTAGCGGGGGAACTCTCCTACGAGCAGTACTTC. This sequence encodes CASSLAGELSYEQYF.

The chain recombines TRBV4-3 with TRBJ2-7, with no clear D. Germline assignment: CDR1 LGHNA and CDR2 YSLEER. V lost 0 bases and J lost 3, with 6 bases in between. The CDR3 extends over 13 amino acids. Here the CDR3 reads CASSQDTLYEQYF. DNA for the CDR3: TGCGCCAGCAGCCAAGATACCCTCTACGAGCAGTACTTC.

The chain couples TRBV29-1 to TRBJ1-1; 9 nucleotides line up with TRBD1. The junction had 6 bases not matched to a gene; V was cut back by 0 bases and J by 1 base. Germline V gene lookup returns CDR1 SQVTM and CDR2 ANQGSEA. CDR3 length: 16 residues. CDR3 sequence: CSVEEWDRVSNTEAFF. Here the CDR3 DNA reads TGCAGCGTTGAAGAGTGGGACAGGGTTTCGAACACTGAAGCTTTCTTT. Complete variable domain (other parts from reference TRBV29-1 and TRBJ1-1): SAVISQKPSRDICQRGTSLTIQCQVDSQVTMMFWYRQQPGQSLTLIATANQGSEATYESGFVIDKFPISRPNLTFSTLTVSNMSPEDSSIYLCSVEEWDRVSNTEAFFGQGTRLTVV.

The rearrangement joins TRBV19 to TRBJ1-5; 7 bases are shared with TRBD1. V trimming: 8 bases; J trimming: 2 bases; junction bases outside the gene matches: 0. Germline CDR1 is LNHDA and CDR2 is SQIVND (reference sequence). There are 12 residues in the CDR3. The CDR3 DNA reads as TGTGCCAGTGGACAGGGCAATCAGCCCCAGCATTTT. Translating it yields CASGQGNQPQHF.

A remark on this clone: Other DNA sequences within the sample encode an identical CDR3. CDR3 coding DNA: TGCAGCGTTGACAACACTGAAGCTTTCTTT. Its translation: CSVDNTEAFF. The chain uses TRBV29-1 and TRBJ1-1; D not certain. This CDR3 has 10 amino acids. V was pared by 3 bases and J by 2 bases, with 1 base between. CDR1 is SQVTM and CDR2 is ANQGSEA in the germline V gene.

To note about this clone: An end of the junction does not agree with germline; a read error may underlie this. The chain joins TRBV6-6 to TRBJ2-7, with D unresolved. The CDR3 runs to 11 residues. Germline values: CDR1 MNHNY, CDR2 SVGAGI (reference sequence). The CDR3 region is CASSDSYEQYF. CDR3 bases: TGTGCCAGCAGTGACTCCTACGAGCAGTACTTC.

The V call is TRBV4-1, the J call TRBJ2-7; TRBD2 aligns across 8 bases. The CDR3 has 14 residues. J lost 3 bases, V lost 0 bases, and 1 base had no gene match. CDR1 and CDR2 from the germline V gene are MGHRA and YSYEKL. CDR3 loop: CASSQDGTSYEQYF. The CDR3 DNA sequence: TGCGCCAGCAGCCAAGATGGGACTAGCTACGAGCAGTACTTC.

This sequence joins TRBV11-2 and TRBJ2-7, with 16 bases that match TRBD2. The CDR3 is made up of 15 amino acids. The V and J ends lost 3 bases and 5 bases, in that order; junction bases with no gene match: 1. Looked up from germline, CDR1 is SGHAT and CDR2 is FQNNGV. The CDR3 loop reads CASSLGLAGGHEQYF. The CDR3 coding sequence is TGTGCCAGCAGCTTGGGACTAGCGGGGGGGCACGAGCAGTACTTC. Full variable domain (remainder filled in from reference TRBV11-2 and TRBJ2-7): EAGVAQSPRYKIIEKRQSVAFWCNPISGHATLYWYQQILGQGPKLLIQFQNNGVVDDSQLPKDRFSAERLKGVDSTLKIQPAKLEDSAVYLCASSLGLAGGHEQYFGPGTRLTVT.

The chain couples TRBV9 to TRBJ2-3; D is unclear. Trimming took 0 bases from V and 2 from J, leaving 10 bases between them. CDR1 SGDLS and CDR2 YYNGEE come from the germline V gene. The CDR3 sequence is 15 residues long. The chain's CDR3 is CASSVGRANTDTQYF. DNA of the CDR3: TGTGCCAGCAGCGTAGGCCGGGCAAACACAGATACGCAGTATTTT.

CDR3 residues: CASSVAAGYEQYF. The CDR3 bases are TGTGCCAGCAGCGTAGCGGCGGGGTACGAGCAGTACTTC. The chain has TRBV9 and TRBJ2-7; possibly TRBD2 for D (6 bases). Trimming took off 0 bases at V and 4 bases at J, with 8 bases between the two ends. The germline CDR1 and CDR2 sequences are SGDLS and YYNGEE. This CDR3 comprises 13 residues. Variable domain in full (rest from reference TRBV9 and TRBJ2-7): DSGVTQTPKHLITATGQRVTLRCSPRSGDLSVYWYQQSLDQGLQFLIQYYNGEERAKGNILERFSAQQFPDLHSELNLSSLELGDSALYFCASSVAAGYEQYFGPGTRLTVT.

This rearrangement joins TRBV7-6 to TRBJ2-1, with a possible D match to TRBD2 (6 bases). V was trimmed by 2 bases and J by 0 bases, leaving 8 bases between them. The CDR3 sequence is 15 residues long. From germline, CDR1 is SGHVS and CDR2 FNYEAQ. Here the CDR3 reads CASSLLASSYNEQFF. Written as DNA, the CDR3 is TGTGCCAGCAGCTTACTAGCGAGCTCCTACAATGAGCAGTTCTTC.

V usage is TRBV6-6 and J usage is TRBJ2-1; TRBD1 matches 9 bases. The CDR3 extends over 16 amino acids. CDR1 MNHNY and CDR2 SVGAGI come from the germline V gene (reference sequence). V dropped 1 base and J dropped 7; count of bases not matched to a gene: 8. Written as DNA, the CDR3 is TGTGCCAGCAGTTACTACAGGGGGCCCCCTTGGAATGAGCAGTTCTTC. Translating it yields CASSYYRGPPWNEQFF.

This sequence joins TRBV21-1 and TRBJ2-3; TRBD1, the table's D call, was not compared with the DNA. TRBV21-1 is noted as a pseudogene. The CDR3 contains 14 residues. The CDR3 DNA is TGTGCCAGCAGCAAAGGACAGGGCACAGATACGCAGTATTTT. Translating it yields CASSKGQGTDTQYF.

This clone was detected only a few times. The CDR3 is CASSLGLAGYEQYF. The CDR3, as DNA: TGTGCCAGCAGTTTGGGACTAGCGGGGTACGAGCAGTACTTC. J is TRBJ2-7 and V is TRBV27, with 13 positions matching TRBD2. Germline CDR1 and CDR2: MNHEY and SMNVEV (reference sequence). The CDR3 has 14 amino acids. V was pared by 3 bases and J by 4 bases, with 0 bases of the junction left unmatched.

V and J are TRBV10-3 and TRBJ1-2; no reliable D call. Germline CDR1 ENHRY, CDR2 SYGVKD. Trimming removed 0 bases at V and 8 bases at J, with 19 bases between. CDR3 length equals 16 residues. CDR3 in amino acids: CAISESKAGRMTGYTF. CDR3 DNA sequence: TGTGCCATCAGTGAGTCGAAGGCTGGCAGGATGACCGGCTACACCTTC.

The V gene is TRBV27, the J gene TRBJ1-2; 9 nucleotides agree with TRBD1. Trimming removed 6 bases from V and 5 bases from J; junction bases left unmatched: 4. CDR3 size: 13 residues. Germline values: CDR1 MNHEY, CDR2 SMNVEV (reference sequence). CDR3 coding DNA: TGTGCCAGCAGACTCGACAGGGGGTATGGCTACACCTTC. The encoded protein is CASRLDRGYGYTF.

This clone was detected only once. At one of its ends the junction is not consistent with the germline gene, which may arise from a read error. This sequence joins TRBV7-7 and TRBJ2-5; TRBD2 aligns across 9 bases. This CDR3 comprises 15 residues. CDR1 and CDR2 (germline): SSHAT, FNYEAQ (reference sequence). CDR3 nucleotide sequence: TGTGCTAGCAGCTTAGCGCGGGGGGGCCGAGAGACCCAGTACTTC. Its translation: CASSLARGGRETQYF.

This chain joins TRBV7-3 and TRBJ2-3, with TRBD2 matching 13 bases. Trimming cost V 0 bases and J 3 bases; bases outside gene matches: 0. The V gene's germline CDR1 is SGHTA and CDR2 FQGTGA. This CDR3 has 16 residues. The CDR3 loop is CASSLTTSGGTDTQYF. The CDR3 DNA follows: TGTGCCAGCAGCTTAACGACTAGCGGGGGGACAGATACGCAGTATTTT. The entire variable domain, with the rest obtained from reference TRBV7-3 and TRBJ2-3, is as follows: GAGVSQTPSNKVTEKGKYVELRCDPISGHTALYWYRQSLGQGPEFLIYFQGTGAADDSGLPNDRFFAVRPEGSVSTLKIQRTERGDSAVYLCASSLTTSGGTDTQYFGPGTRLTVL.